The clone carrying this T cell receptor beta chain was seen a few times. Its antigen is undetermined. Donors were nominally healthy when sampled, though unrecorded immune exposures were likely. The CDR3 is 15 amino acids. The germline gives CDR1 LNHDA, CDR2 SQIVND (reference sequence). The J segment lost 1 base and the V segment lost 3 bases, leaving 6 bases of the junction unmatched. This record comes from a study of cytomegalovirus exposure and HLA in healthy donors. Study observations and caveats: Analyses of presence and absence presupposed an approximately uniform sequencing depth across donors.

Use of 60 Vbeta and 13 Jbeta primers characterized the PCR. Authors' processing steps: Later analysis identified some 88 million unique TCR beta chains, about 10 million shared. Sequencing used immunoSEQ multiplex PCR; TCRdb keeps in-frame clones, though not all of them. D and trimming were read from the DNA, whereas the V and J calls and clone size are those reported in that table. The repertoire holds some 100,000 clones, with 55% to 85% as singletons. The chain recombines TRBV19 with TRBJ2-7; 7 bases line up with TRBD1. The TCR was taken from a woman aged 18-29 years in good health and CMV-seropositive. Sequencing input: PBMCs. CDR3 sequence: CASSMARDSSYEQYF. CDR3 nucleotides: TGTGCCAGTAGTATGGCCCGGGACAGTTCCTACGAGCAGTACTTC.